These T cell receptor beta chains were read from a single sample in a study of control samples from healthy donors and cancer patients. Data came from immunoSEQ multiplex PCR; TCRdb stores just in-frame clones and leaves some out. The table records around 120,000 clones, 93% of them present only once. Sequenced material: blood. These receptors were taken from a man aged 25-40 years in good health. The CDR3 runs from the conserved cysteine through the conserved F or W. Each record gives: J gene, D gene, V gene, clone size, CDR3 DNA, CDR3 protein. D genes are given only for firm matches. The size of a clone is reported for some rows only, either as once, few or many, or as a class for expanded clones.

TRBJ2-1	TRBD2	TRBV19	-	TGTGCCAGTAGTATCGGGACTAGCGGGGTCAATGAGCAGTTCTTC	CASSIGTSGVNEQFF
TRBJ1-2	-	TRBV19	once	TGTGCCAGTAGTTCTATCCTTCAAGCTGGCTACACCTTC	CASSSILQAGYTF
TRBJ2-3	-	TRBV6-5	-	TGTGCCAGCAGTTCACGTAGTCTAGGCGGGCGGACGCAGTATTTT	CASSSRSLGGRTQYF
TRBJ1-6	-	TRBV12-5	-	TGTGCTAGTGCCTTGGAGCCCCGGGGTTCACCCCTCCACTTT	CASALEPRGSPLHF
TRBJ1-2	-	TRBV29-1	-	TGCAGCGTAAGGGGGAAGAAGGAGGCCTCGCAGAGAATTAACTATGGCTACACCTTC	CSVRGKKEASQRINYGYTF
TRBJ2-5	-	TRBV7-2	few	TGTGCCAGCAGCTCCTCGTACCAAGAGACCCAGTACTTC	CASSSSYQETQYF
TRBJ1-5	-	TRBV28	-	TGTGCCAGCAGGGGGCCAGGGGAGCATCAGCCCCAGCATTTT	CASRGPGEHQPQHF
TRBJ2-1	-	TRBV2	-	TGTGCCAGCAGTGAAGCCTACGGGTACAATGAGCAGTTCTTC	CASSEAYGYNEQFF
TRBJ2-6	-	TRBV6-1	-	TGTGCCAGCAGTGAAGCGGTATCTGGGGCCAACGTCCTGACTTTC	CASSEAVSGANVLTF
TRBJ2-3	-	TRBV3-1/TRBV3-2	-	TGTGCCAGCAGCCAAGATTTGGGAGGAGGCACAGATACGCAGTATTTT	CASSQDLGGGTDTQYF
TRBJ1-1	-	TRBV11-3	-	TGTGCCAGCAGCTTAATGGGGAGGAACACTGAAGCTTTCTTT	CASSLMGRNTEAFF
TRBJ2-5	-	TRBV30	-	TGTGCCTGGAGTGTACAGGGTCTAAAGACCCAGTACTTC	CAWSVQGLKTQYF
TRBJ2-1	TRBD1	TRBV24-1	-	TGTGCCACCAGTGACCCGGGACAGGGGTCCTACAATGAGCAGTTCTTC	CATSDPGQGSYNEQFF
TRBJ2-1	-	TRBV24-1	once	TGTGCCACCAGTGATATCGCAGGGAGCTCCTACAATGAGCAGTTCTTC	CATSDIAGSSYNEQFF
TRBJ2-7	TRBD1	TRBV6-5	-	TGTGCCAGCAAGGACAGGCCCTCCTACGAGCAGTACTTC	CASKDRPSYEQYF
TRBJ1-2	-	TRBV10-3	-	TGTGCCATCAGTGATTGGGACGGAAACTATGGCTACACCTTC	CAISDWDGNYGYTF
TRBJ2-5	TRBD2	TRBV7-3	-	TGTGCCAGCAGCTTTGGACTAGCCCCTAGGACCCAGTACTTC	CASSFGLAPRTQYF
TRBJ1-5	-	TRBV18	-	TGTGCCAGCTCACCCGGACGGGCAAATCAGCCCCAGCATTTT	CASSPGRANQPQHF
TRBJ2-7	TRBD1	TRBV10-1	-	TGCGCCAGCAGTAGAGGACAGGGGCTCGAGCAGTACTTC	CASSRGQGLEQYF
TRBJ1-5	-	TRBV6-4	-	TGTGCCAGCAGTCCCTTTGAAGTTGGCCCCCAGCATTTT	CASSPFEVGPQHF
TRBJ1-3	-	TRBV5-1	-	TGCGCCAGCAGCTTGGAAGGACCGTCGGGGGGGAACACCATATATTTT	CASSLEGPSGGNTIYF
TRBJ2-2	TRBD2	TRBV28	-	TGTGCCAGCAGGTCAGCGGGAGGCACCGGGGAGCTGTTTTTT	CASRSAGGTGELFF
TRBJ1-3	-	TRBV27	-	TGTGCCAGCAGCCAGAGCCAAGGCTCTGGAAACACCATATATTTT	CASSQSQGSGNTIYF
TRBJ1-5	TRBD1	TRBV27	-	TGTGCCAGCAGGACCGGGGGAACAGGGGGGAGTAATCAGCCCCAGCATTTT	CASRTGGTGGSNQPQHF
TRBJ1-6	-	TRBV19	few	TGTGCCAGTAGCGACCGGGGGTATAATTCACCCCTCCACTTT	CASSDRGYNSPLHF
TRBJ1-1	-	TRBV28	once	TGTGCCAGCAGTTTACCGGGCCAGAACACTGAAGCTTTCTTT	CASSLPGQNTEAFF
TRBJ1-2	TRBD1	TRBV5-1	-	TGCGCCAGCAGCTTGACAGGGGCTGAGTTTACGGGCTACACCTTC	CASSLTGAEFTGYTF
TRBJ1-6	-	TRBV5-1	-	TGCGCCAGCAGCTTGGAAAGTGCCAATTCACCCCTCCACTTT	CASSLESANSPLHF
TRBJ1-1	-	TRBV24-1	-	TGTGCCACCAGTGTGGAGCGTGCTTTCTTT	CATSVERAFF
TRBJ1-4	-	TRBV5-5	-	TGTGCCAGCAGCTTGGCCGTGCTGGGGGCGCGGACTAATGAAAAACTGTTTTTT	CASSLAVLGARTNEKLFF
TRBJ2-5	-	TRBV5-1	-	TGCGCCAGCAGCCGCAAGGGGGGACAAGAGACCCAGTACTTC	CASSRKGGQETQYF
TRBJ1-1	-	TRBV6-1	-	TGTGCCAGCAGTGGTCATGCTCGTGGGGGGCCGAACACTGAAGCTTTCTTT	CASSGHARGGPNTEAFF
TRBJ1-1	-	TRBV6-5	-	TGTGCCAGCAGGACCGGACATCCAAACACTGAAGCTTTCTTT	CASRTGHPNTEAFF
TRBJ2-1	-	TRBV5-6	-	TGTGCCAGCAGCTTGGAGCCCGACTCCTACAATGAGCAGTTCTTC	CASSLEPDSYNEQFF
TRBJ2-1	-	TRBV3-1/TRBV3-2	-	TGTGCCAGCAGCCTCGGCTTTAATGAGCAGTTCTTC	CASSLGFNEQFF
TRBJ1-6	-	TRBV11-1	-	TGTGCCAGCAGCTTAGGCGGAGGGAGGTCACCCCTCCACTTT	CASSLGGGRSPLHF
TRBJ2-1	-	TRBV4-1	-	TGCGCCAGCAGCCAAGGAGTCGTGAATGAGCAGTTCTTC	CASSQGVVNEQFF
TRBJ1-2	-	TRBV5-4	-	TGTGCCAGCAGCTTGATCACCCTAGGGGGCTACACCTTC	CASSLITLGGYTF
TRBJ1-1	-	TRBV19	-	TGTGCCAGTAAGCGAGAAACAATGAACACTGAAGCTTTCTTT	CASKRETMNTEAFF
TRBJ2-2	TRBD1	TRBV19	-	TGTGCCAGCAGCCAGGGGGATCGGGACACCGGGGAGCTGTTTTTT	CASSQGDRDTGELFF
TRBJ2-2	-	TRBV7-2	-	TGTGCCAGCAGCTTAAAAATCGGGGGAGCCGGGGAGCTGTTTTTT	CASSLKIGGAGELFF
TRBJ1-1	-	TRBV6-5	-	TGTGCCAGCAGTTACTCGAAGAACACTGAAGCTTTCTTT	CASSYSKNTEAFF
TRBJ1-4	-	TRBV28	-	TGTGCCAGCAGTTTTTCCAGGGTTTTTGAAAAACTGTTTTTT	CASSFSRVFEKLFF
TRBJ1-1	-	TRBV5-1	-	TGCGCCAGCAGCTTGGAGTCCCAGAACACTGAAGCTTTCTTT	CASSLESQNTEAFF
TRBJ1-5	-	TRBV21-1	-	TGTGCCAGCAGCAAAGGGGGGGGAATGGTGTTCCAGCCCCAGCATTTT	CASSKGGGMVFQPQHF
TRBJ2-6	-	TRBV5-1	-	TGCGCCAGCAGCTTCCTCGGGATTCCCTCTGGGGCCAACGTCCTGACTTTC	CASSFLGIPSGANVLTF